This T cell receptor (beta chain) originates from a study of cytomegalovirus exposure and HLA in healthy donors. Overall study: A prior study identified 117 million unique TCR beta sequences from roughly 180 million T cells. Points from the study as a whole: Most TCR sequences proved rare, with some public TCRs found in many donors. Of the V segments, some could not be distinguished, including TRBV6-2 and TRBV6-3, and were excluded. One cluster of highly shared sequence variants probably arose as a sequencing artifact.

The PCR employed 60 Vbeta primers together with 13 Jbeta primers. TCRdb's copy holds only in-frame clones and misses some; the assay was immunoSEQ multiplex PCR. This table has about 89,000 clones, around 85% appearing once. The germline V gene has CDR1 LNHDA and CDR2 SQIVND (reference sequence). V was clipped by 5 bases and J by 4 bases, with 17 bases between them. The CDR3 spans 15 residues. Regarding this clone: Its antigen remains unidentified.

The gene calls are TRBV19 and TRBJ1-1; D might be TRBD1 (5 bases). The source is a man aged 40-49 years in good health and CMV-seropositive. The sample was PBMCs. Here the CDR3 DNA reads TGTGCCAGTAGTCCCCGGGGGTCTTCAGGCACTGAAGCTTTCTTT. Its protein is CASSPRGSSGTEAFF.